The entry that follows covers one T cell receptor beta chain sequence. As yet, its antigen is unknown. Library preparation (for TCRbeta) was performed with unique molecular identifiers. TCRdb used MiXCR to reprocess the PCR reads, holding one entry per CDR3 protein. The data hold 17,000 or so distinct CDR3 sequences, with roughly 12% observed a single time. This entry comes from a study of T-cell reconstitution after alpha-beta-depleted transplantation in children. Notes on the study in general: The main origin of T-cell counts and diversity one year after transplant was newly produced T cells. Expanded clones from the graft, numbering several hundred, reportedly supplied alpha-beta T cells about two months after transplant. The origin of high day-60 TCRbeta diversity in some patients lay in surviving recipient T cells and thymic progenitors.

The CDR3 covers 14 residues. The V gene's germline CDR1 is SGHTA and CDR2 FQGNSA. Trimming removed 1 base at V and 6 bases at J, with 10 bases between. This sequence was found in a boy under two years old who had a stem cell transplant for Wiskott-Aldrich syndrome, so the T cells may come from the graft donor. The chain has TRBV7-2 and TRBJ2-1, with D perhaps TRBD2 (6 bases). This specimen was PBMCs, mostly from graft donor cells, taken 180 days after TCRalphabeta/CD19-depleted stem cell transplant. The CDR3 loop is CASSLVGSGNEQFF. CDR3 coding DNA: TGTGCCAGCAGCTTAGTGGGTAGCGGCAATGAGCAGTTCTTC.